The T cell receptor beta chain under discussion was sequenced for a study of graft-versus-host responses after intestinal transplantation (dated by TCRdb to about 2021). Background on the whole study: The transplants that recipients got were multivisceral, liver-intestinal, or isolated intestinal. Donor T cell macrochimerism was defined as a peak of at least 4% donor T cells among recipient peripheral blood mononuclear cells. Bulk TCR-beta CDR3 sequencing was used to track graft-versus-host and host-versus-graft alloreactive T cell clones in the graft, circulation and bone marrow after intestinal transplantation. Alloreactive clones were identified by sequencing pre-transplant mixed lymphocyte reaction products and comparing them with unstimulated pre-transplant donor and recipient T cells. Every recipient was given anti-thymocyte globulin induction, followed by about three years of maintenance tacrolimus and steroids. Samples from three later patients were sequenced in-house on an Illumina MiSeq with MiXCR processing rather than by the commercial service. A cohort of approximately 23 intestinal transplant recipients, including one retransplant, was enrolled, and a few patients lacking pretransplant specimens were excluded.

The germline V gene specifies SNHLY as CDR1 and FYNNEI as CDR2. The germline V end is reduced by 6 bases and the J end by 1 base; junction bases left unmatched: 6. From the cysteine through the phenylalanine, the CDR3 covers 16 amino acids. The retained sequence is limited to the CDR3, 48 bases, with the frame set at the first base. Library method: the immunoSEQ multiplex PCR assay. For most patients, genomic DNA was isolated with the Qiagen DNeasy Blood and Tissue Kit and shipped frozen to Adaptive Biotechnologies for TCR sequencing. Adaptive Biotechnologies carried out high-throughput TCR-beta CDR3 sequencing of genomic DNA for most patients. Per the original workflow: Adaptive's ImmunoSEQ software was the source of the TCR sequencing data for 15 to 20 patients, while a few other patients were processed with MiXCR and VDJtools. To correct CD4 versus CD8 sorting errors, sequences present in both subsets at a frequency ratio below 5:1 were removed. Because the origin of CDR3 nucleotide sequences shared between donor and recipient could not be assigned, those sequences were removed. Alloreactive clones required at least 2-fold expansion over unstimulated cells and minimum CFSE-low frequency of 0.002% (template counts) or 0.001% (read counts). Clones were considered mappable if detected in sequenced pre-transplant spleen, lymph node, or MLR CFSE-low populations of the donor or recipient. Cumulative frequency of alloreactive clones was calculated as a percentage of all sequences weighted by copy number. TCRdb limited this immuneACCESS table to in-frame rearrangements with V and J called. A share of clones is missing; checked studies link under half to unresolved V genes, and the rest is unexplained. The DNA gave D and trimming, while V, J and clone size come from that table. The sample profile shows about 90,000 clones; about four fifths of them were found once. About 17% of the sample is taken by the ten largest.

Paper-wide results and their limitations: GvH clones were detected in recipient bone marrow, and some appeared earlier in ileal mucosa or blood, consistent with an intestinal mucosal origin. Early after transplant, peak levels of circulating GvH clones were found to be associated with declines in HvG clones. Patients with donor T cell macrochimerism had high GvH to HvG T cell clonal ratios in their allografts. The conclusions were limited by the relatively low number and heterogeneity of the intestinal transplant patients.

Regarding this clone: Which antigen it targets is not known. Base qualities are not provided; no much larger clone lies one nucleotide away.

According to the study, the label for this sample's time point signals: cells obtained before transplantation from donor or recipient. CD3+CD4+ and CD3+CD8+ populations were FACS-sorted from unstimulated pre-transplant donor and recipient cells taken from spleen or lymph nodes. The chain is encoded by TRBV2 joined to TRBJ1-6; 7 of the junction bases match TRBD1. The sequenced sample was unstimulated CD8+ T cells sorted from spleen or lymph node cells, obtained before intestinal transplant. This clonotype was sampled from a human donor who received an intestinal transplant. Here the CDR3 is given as CASRGPGQSYNSPLHF. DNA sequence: TGTGCCAGCAGGGGGCCGGGACAGTCCTATAATTCACCCCTCCACTTT.